A selection of T cell receptor beta chains follows, all from one sample in a study of cytomegalovirus exposure and HLA in healthy donors. Clones were sequenced by immunoSEQ multiplex PCR, and TCRdb holds only the in-frame ones, with some missing. The sample yields 130,000 to 150,000 clones, around 77% seen once. Source material: PBMCs. All receptors come from a young man in good health and CMV-seronegative. Both conserved end residues are part of each CDR3. The order of the fields is J gene, clone size, D gene, V gene, CDR3 protein, CDR3 DNA. A D gene is named only where the DNA matches it firmly. Rows may omit the clone size; those that give it use once, few, many or a size class.

TRBJ2-1 - TRBD2 TRBV4-2 CASSQVNSGALRGNEQFF TGTGCCAGCAGCCAAGTAAATAGCGGGGCGCTCCGGGGGAATGAGCAGTTCTTC
TRBJ2-5 - TRBD1 TRBV7-9 CASSSEQGEETQYF TGTGCCAGCAGCTCAGAACAGGGGGAAGAGACCCAGTACTTC
TRBJ2-7 - TRBD2 TRBV6-6 CASRTGLAGPSYEQYF TGTGCCAGCAGAACCGGACTAGCGGGACCCTCCTACGAGCAGTACTTC
TRBJ2-7 - - TRBV30 CAWTKASRGPTYEQYF TGTGCCTGGACCAAGGCTTCGCGGGGACCAACCTACGAGCAGTACTTC
TRBJ1-1 - - TRBV28 CASYTVGGRTEAFF TGTGCCAGTTACACGGTTGGGGGGAGGACTGAAGCTTTCTTT
TRBJ2-7 - - TRBV6-1 CASSEATPGWGPQQYF TGTGCCAGCAGTGAAGCCACCCCGGGTTGGGGCCCACAGCAGTACTTC
TRBJ1-4 - - TRBV16 CASSQLQGEKLFF TGTGCCAGCAGCCAATTGCAGGGAGAAAAACTGTTTTTT
TRBJ2-7 few TRBD1 TRBV7-9 CASSLAGTGPYEQYF TGTGCCAGCAGCCTTGCCGGGACAGGACCCTACGAGCAGTACTTC
TRBJ2-2 - TRBD1 TRBV2 CASSVNRGSGELFF TGTGCCAGCAGTGTTAACAGGGGGTCCGGGGAGCTGTTTTTT
TRBJ2-3 - TRBD1 TRBV11-2 CASSRDRGTDTQYF TGTGCCAGCAGCCGGGACAGGGGGACAGATACGCAGTATTTT
TRBJ2-5 - TRBD2 TRBV28 CASSLAGGGQETQYF TGTGCCAGCAGCCTAGCGGGAGGAGGGCAAGAGACCCAGTACTTC
TRBJ2-3 - - TRBV19 CASSNHHRVDTQYF TGTGCCAGTAGTAACCACCACAGGGTAGATACGCAGTATTTT
TRBJ2-7 - TRBD2 TRBV7-8 CASSLAGLGHEQYF TGTGCCAGCAGCTTAGCGGGACTAGGCCACGAGCAGTACTTC
TRBJ1-1 - - TRBV5-6 CASSRQRGDKNTEAFF TGTGCCAGCAGCCGCCAACGGGGAGACAAGAACACTGAAGCTTTCTTT
TRBJ2-3 - - TRBV6-1 CASSEVETRGTDTQYF TGTGCCAGCAGTGAAGTAGAGACTAGGGGAACAGATACGCAGTATTTT
TRBJ2-2 - TRBD1 TRBV19 CASSRPRSTGGPTGELFF TGTGCCAGTAGTCGCCCCCGGTCGACAGGGGGCCCCACCGGGGAGCTGTTTTTT
TRBJ2-5 - TRBD1 TRBV6-6 CASVQGVGETQYF TGTGCCAGCGTACAGGGGGTAGGAGAGACCCAGTACTTC
TRBJ2-1 - - TRBV7-9 CSSSLEYAEQFF TGTTCCAGCAGCCTAGAGTATGCGGAGCAGTTCTTC
TRBJ2-7 - - TRBV29-1 CSAVQGGSYEQYF TGCAGCGCTGTGCAGGGGGGTAGCTACGAGCAGTACTTC
TRBJ1-4 - - TRBV2 CASSPTGRREKLFF TGTGCCAGCAGCCCTACAGGGCGGCGTGAAAAACTGTTTTTT
TRBJ2-5 - TRBD2 TRBV5-6 CASSSGTSGGARETQYF TGTGCCAGCAGCTCCGGGACTAGCGGGGGGGCGAGAGAGACCCAGTACTTC
TRBJ2-5 - TRBD1 TRBV2 CASSDGTGAGAQYF TGTGCCAGCAGTGATGGGACAGGAGCAGGAGCCCAGTACTTC
TRBJ2-5 - TRBD2 TRBV15 CATSRGALAGGQETQYF TGTGCCACCAGCAGAGGGGCACTAGCGGGGGGGCAAGAGACCCAGTACTTC
TRBJ1-5 few TRBD1 TRBV7-2 CASSYFDRGNQPQHF TGTGCCAGCAGCTATTTCGACAGGGGCAATCAGCCCCAGCATTTT
TRBJ1-1 - - TRBV10-1 CASSPNTNTEAFF TGCGCCAGCTCTCCTAATACGAACACTGAAGCTTTCTTT
TRBJ1-3 - - TRBV7-6 CASSPRPTGFSGNTIYF TGTGCCAGCAGCCCCCGGCCAACAGGGTTTTCTGGAAACACCATATATTTT
TRBJ2-3 - TRBD2 TRBV25-1 CASSAIAGGAFSTDTQYF TGTGCCAGCAGTGCCATAGCGGGAGGGGCTTTTAGCACAGATACGCAGTATTTT
TRBJ2-7 - TRBD2 TRBV6-5 CASSGLAGAYEQYF TGTGCCAGCAGCGGACTAGCGGGAGCGTACGAGCAGTACTTC
TRBJ2-2 - TRBD2 TRBV5-1 CASSPGTMENTGELFF TGCGCCAGCAGCCCCGGGACTATGGAGAACACCGGGGAGCTGTTTTTT
TRBJ2-7 - - TRBV13 CASSLGGVTYEQYF TGTGCCAGCAGCTTAGGAGGGGTCACCTACGAGCAGTACTTC